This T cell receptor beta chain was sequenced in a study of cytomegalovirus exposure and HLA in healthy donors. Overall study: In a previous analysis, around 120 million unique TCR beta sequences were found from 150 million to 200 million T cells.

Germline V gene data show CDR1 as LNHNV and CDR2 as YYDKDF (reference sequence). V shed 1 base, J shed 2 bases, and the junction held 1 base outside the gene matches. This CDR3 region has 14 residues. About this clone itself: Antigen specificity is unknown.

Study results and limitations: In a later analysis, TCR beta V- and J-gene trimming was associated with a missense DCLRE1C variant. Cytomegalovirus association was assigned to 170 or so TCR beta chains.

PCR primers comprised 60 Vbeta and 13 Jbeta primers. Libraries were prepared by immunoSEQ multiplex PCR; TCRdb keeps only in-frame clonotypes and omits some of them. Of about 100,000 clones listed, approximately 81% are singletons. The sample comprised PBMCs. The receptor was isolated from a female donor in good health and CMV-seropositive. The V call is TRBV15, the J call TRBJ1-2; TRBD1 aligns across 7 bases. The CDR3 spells CATSRGGQNYGYTF. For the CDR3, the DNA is TGTGCCACCAGCAGAGGGGGACAGAACTATGGCTACACCTTC.